This T cell receptor (beta chain) emerged from a study of cytomegalovirus exposure and HLA in healthy donors. About this clone itself: In the same sample, other DNA sequences code for this CDR3.

Germline V gives CDR1 WNHNN, CDR2 SYGVQD (reference sequence). Trimming removed 0 bases from V and 10 bases from J, with 19 bases in between. The CDR3 length is 16 residues. PCR was performed using 60 Vbeta and 13 Jbeta primers. Libraries were prepared by immunoSEQ multiplex PCR; TCRdb keeps only in-frame clonotypes and omits some of them. The sample lists 35,000 to 50,000 clones; about 72% were seen once. The TCR was taken from a man aged 30-40 years in good health and CMV-seronegative. Sequences were obtained from PBMCs. The chain links TRBV10-1 to TRBJ2-1; possible D gene TRBD2, 6 bases. The CDR3 DNA is TGCGCCAGCAGTGAGTCGAATAAAGGGAGGAGCAACGAGCAGTTCTTC. Translating it yields CASSESNKGRSNEQFF.